The source of this T cell receptor beta chain is a study of technical replicates of blood from a handful of donors. Repertoires were generated with immunoSEQ multiplex PCR, while TCRdb's copy carries only in-frame clones and drops some. The data hold roughly 100,000 clones, with 95% observed a single time. The V gene lost 7 bases and the J gene lost 8 bases, with 15 bases spanning the gap. Germline V gene data show CDR1 as LNHDA and CDR2 as SQIVND (reference sequence). This CDR3 contains 13 residues. The clonotype comes from a human donor in good health. This chain joins TRBV19 and TRBJ2-1; D may be TRBD2 (6 bases). The sample consisted of T cells isolated from PBMCs. CDR3 coding DNA: TGTGCCAGTAACCGGGAGACAAGTCATGAGCAGTTCTTC. Encoded protein: CASNRETSHEQFF.